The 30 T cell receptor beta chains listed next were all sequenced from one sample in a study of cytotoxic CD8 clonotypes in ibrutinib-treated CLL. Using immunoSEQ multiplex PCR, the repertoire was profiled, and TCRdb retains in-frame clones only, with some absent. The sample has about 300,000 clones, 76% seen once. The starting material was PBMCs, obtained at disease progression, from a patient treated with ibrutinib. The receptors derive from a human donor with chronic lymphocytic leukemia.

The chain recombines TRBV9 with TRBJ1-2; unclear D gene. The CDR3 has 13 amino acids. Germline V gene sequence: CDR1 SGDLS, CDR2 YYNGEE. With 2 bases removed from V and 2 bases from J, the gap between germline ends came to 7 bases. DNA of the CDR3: TGTGCCAGCAGCGTCCCGGGGAACTATGGCTACACCTTC. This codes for CASSVPGNYGYTF.

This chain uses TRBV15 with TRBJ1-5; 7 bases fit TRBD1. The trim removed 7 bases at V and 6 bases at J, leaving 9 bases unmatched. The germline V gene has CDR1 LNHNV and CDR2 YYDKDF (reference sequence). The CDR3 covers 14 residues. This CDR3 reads CATNLATGAQPQHF. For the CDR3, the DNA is TGTGCCACCAACCTAGCAACAGGGGCTCAGCCCCAGCATTTT.

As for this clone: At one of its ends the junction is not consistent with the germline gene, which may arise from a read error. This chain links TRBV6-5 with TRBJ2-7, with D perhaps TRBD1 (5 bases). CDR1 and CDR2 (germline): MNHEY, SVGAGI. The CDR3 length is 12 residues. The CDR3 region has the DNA TGTGCCATCAGTGACCGCCAGGGAGAGCAGTACTTC. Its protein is CAISDRQGEQYF.

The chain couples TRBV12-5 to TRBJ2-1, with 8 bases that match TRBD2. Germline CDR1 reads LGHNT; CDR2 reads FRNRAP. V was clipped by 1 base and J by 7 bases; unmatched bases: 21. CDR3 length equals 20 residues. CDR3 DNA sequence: TGTGCTAGTGGTTTGGCCTACAGAGACATAGTCTCAGCGGGAGTTAATGAGCAGTTCTTC. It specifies CASGLAYRDIVSAGVNEQFF.

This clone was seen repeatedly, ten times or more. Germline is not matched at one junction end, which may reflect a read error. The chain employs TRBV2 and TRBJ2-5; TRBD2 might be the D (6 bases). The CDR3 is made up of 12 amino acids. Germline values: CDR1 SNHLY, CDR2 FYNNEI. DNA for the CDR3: TGTGCCAGCAGAGGAGGGAGGAGGGTTCTGGACTTC. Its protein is CASRGGRRVLDF.

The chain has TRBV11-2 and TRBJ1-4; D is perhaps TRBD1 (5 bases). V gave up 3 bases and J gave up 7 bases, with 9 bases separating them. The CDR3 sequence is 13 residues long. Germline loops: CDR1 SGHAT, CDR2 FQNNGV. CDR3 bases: TGTGCCAGCAGCTTCATGAGGGGTGAAAAACTGTTTTTT. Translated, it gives CASSFMRGEKLFF.

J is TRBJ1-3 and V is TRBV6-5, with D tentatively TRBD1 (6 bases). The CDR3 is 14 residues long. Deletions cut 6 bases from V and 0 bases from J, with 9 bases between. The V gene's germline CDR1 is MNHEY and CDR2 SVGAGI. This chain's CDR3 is CASSQGISGNTIYF. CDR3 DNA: TGTGCCAGCAGCCAGGGGATCTCTGGAAACACCATATATTTT.

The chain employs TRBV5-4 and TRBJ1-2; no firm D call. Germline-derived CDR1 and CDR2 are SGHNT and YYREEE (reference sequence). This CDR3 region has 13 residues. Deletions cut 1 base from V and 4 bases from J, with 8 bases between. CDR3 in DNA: TGTGCCAGCAGCTTGTACAGCTCCTATGGCTACACCTTC. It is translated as CASSLYSSYGYTF. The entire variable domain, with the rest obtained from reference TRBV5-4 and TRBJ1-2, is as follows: ETGVTQSPTHLIKTRGQQVTLRCSSQSGHNTVSWYQQALGQGPQFIFQYYREEENGRGNFPPRFSGLQFPNYSSELNVNALELDDSALYLCASSLYSSYGYTFGSGTRLTVV.

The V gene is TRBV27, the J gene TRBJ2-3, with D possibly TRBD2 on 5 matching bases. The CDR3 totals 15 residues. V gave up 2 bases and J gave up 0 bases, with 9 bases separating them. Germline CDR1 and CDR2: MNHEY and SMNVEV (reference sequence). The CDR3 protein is CASSLERRSTDTQYF. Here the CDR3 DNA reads TGTGCCAGCAGTTTAGAGCGGAGAAGCACAGATACGCAGTATTTT.

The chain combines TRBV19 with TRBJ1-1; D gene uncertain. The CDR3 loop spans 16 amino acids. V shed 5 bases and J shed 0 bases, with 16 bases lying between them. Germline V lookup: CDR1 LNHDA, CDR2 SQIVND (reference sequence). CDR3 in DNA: TGTGCCAGTAGTCAAGGAACCCACCCCCTGAACACTGAAGCTTTCTTT. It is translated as CASSQGTHPLNTEAFF.

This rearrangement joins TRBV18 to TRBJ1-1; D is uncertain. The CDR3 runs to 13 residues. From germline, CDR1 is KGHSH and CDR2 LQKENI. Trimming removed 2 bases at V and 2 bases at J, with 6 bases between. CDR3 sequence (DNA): TGTGCCAGCTCACCAACAGCAAACACTGAAGCTTTCTTT. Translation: CASSPTANTEAFF.

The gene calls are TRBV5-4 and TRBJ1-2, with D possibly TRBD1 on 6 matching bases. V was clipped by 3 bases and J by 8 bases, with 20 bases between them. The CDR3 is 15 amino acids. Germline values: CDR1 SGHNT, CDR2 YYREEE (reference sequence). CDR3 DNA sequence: TGTGCCAGCAGCTCGAACGATGACGGCCAGGGGGGCTACACCTTC. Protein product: CASSSNDDGQGGYTF.

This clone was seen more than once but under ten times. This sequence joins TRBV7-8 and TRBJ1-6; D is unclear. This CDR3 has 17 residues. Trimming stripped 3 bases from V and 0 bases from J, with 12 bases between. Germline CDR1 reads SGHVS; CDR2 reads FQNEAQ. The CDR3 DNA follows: TGTGCCAGCAGCTTTAGGACGGGAGTCTCCTATAATTCACCCCTCCACTTT. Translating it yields CASSFRTGVSYNSPLHF.

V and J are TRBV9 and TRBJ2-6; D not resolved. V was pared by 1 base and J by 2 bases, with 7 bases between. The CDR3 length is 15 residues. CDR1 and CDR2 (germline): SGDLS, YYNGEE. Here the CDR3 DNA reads TGTGCCAGCAGCGTACCCAGGCCTGGGGCCAACGTCCTGACTTTC. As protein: CASSVPRPGANVLTF.

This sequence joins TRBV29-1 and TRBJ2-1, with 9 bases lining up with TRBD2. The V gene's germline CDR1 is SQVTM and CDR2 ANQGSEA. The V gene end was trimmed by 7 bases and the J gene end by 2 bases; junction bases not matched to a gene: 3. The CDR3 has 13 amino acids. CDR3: CSASGTTYNEQFF. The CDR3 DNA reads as TGCAGCGCTAGCGGGACGACCTACAATGAGCAGTTCTTC.

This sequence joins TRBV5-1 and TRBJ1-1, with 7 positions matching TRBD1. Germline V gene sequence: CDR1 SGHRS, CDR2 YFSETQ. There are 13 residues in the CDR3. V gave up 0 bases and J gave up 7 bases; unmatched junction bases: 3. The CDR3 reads CASSLVAGGEAFF. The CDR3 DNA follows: TGCGCCAGCAGCTTGGTGGCAGGGGGTGAAGCTTTCTTT.

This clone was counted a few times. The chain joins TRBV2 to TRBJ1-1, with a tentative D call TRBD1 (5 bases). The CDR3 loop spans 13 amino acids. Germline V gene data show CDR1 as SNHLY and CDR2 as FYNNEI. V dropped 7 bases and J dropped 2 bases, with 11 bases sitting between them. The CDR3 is CASKGPGNTEAFF. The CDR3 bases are TGTGCCAGCAAGGGGCCAGGTAACACTGAAGCTTTCTTT.

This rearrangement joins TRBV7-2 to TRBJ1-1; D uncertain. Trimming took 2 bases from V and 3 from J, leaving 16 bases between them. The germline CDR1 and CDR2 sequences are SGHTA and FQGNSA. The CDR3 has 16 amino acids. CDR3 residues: CASSLNSGIGYTEAFF. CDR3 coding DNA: TGTGCCAGCAGCTTAAACTCGGGGATCGGATACACTGAAGCTTTCTTT.

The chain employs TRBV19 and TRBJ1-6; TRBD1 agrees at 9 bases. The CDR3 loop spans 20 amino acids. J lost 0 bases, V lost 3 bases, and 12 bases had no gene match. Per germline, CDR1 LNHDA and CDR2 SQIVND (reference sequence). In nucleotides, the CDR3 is TGTGCCAGTAGTATCCACTTCCGGGACAGGGATAGCTCCTATAATTCACCCCTCCACTTT. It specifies CASSIHFRDRDSSYNSPLHF.

The CDR3 DNA sequence: TGTGCCAGCAGTTCCCAACCGGGACAGGGGTTTGAGCCCCAGCATTTT. Protein sequence: CASSSQPGQGFEPQHF. The chain combines TRBV28 with TRBJ1-5, with 10 positions matching TRBD1. This CDR3 has 16 amino acids. CDR1 MDHEN and CDR2 SYDVKM come from the germline V gene. V shed 4 bases and J 8 bases; nucleotides not matched to a gene: 11.

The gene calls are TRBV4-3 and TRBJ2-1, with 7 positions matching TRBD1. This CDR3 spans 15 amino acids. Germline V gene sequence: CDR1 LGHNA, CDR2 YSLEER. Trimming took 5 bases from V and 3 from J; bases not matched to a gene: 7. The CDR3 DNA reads TGCGCCAGCAGCTTAACTAGGGGGCTCTACAATGAGCAGTTCTTC. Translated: CASSLTRGLYNEQFF.

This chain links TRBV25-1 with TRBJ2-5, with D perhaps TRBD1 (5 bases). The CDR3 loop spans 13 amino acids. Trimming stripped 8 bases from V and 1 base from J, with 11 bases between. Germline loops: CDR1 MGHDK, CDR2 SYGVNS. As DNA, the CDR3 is TGTGCCAGCCGACTGGGGCCCCAAGAGACCCAGTACTTC. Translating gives CASRLGPQETQYF.

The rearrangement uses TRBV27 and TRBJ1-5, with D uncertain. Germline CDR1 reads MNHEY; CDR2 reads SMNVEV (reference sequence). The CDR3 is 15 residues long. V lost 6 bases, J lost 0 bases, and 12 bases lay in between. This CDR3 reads CASRSIRDSNQPQHF. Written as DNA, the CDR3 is TGTGCCAGCAGATCGATCAGAGATAGCAATCAGCCCCAGCATTTT.

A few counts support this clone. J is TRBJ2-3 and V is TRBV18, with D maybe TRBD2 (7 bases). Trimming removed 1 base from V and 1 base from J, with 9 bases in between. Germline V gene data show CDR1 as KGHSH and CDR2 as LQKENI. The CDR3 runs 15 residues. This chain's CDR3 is CASSPQGGGTDTQYF. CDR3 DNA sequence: TGTGCCAGCTCACCACAGGGGGGGGGCACAGATACGCAGTATTTT.

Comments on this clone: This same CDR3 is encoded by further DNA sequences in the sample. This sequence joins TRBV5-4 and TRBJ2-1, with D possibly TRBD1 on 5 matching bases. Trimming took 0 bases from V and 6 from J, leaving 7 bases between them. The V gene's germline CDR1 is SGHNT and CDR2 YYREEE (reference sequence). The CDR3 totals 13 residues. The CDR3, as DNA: TGTGCCAGCAGCTTGGATAGGGGCAATGAGCAGTTCTTC. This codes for CASSLDRGNEQFF.

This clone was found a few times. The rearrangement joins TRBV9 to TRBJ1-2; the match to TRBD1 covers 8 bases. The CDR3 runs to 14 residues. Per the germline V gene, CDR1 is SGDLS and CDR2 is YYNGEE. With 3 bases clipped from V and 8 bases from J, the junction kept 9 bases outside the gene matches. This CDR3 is CASSGGQAVKGYTF. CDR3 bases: TGTGCCAGCAGCGGGGGACAGGCGGTCAAGGGCTACACCTTC.

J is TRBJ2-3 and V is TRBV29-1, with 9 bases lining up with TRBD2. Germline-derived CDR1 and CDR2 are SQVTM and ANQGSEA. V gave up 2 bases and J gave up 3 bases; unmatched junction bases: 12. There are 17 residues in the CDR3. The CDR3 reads CSVERGLAGIRTDTQYF. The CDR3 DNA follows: TGCAGCGTTGAAAGGGGGCTAGCGGGAATAAGGACAGATACGCAGTATTTT.

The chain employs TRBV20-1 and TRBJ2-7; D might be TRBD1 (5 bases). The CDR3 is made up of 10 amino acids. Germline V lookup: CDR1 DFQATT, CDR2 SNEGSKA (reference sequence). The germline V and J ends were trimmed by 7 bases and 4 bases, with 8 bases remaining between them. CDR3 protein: CSVGAYEQYF. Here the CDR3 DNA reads TGCAGTGTAGGGGCTTACGAGCAGTACTTC.

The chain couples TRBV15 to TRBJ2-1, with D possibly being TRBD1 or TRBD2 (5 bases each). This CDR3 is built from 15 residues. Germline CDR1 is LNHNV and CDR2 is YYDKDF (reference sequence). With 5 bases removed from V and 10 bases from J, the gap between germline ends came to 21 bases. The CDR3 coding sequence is TGTGCCACCAGCTCCAGGGCCGCCGGGCCGGGGGAGCAGTTCTTC. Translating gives CATSSRAAGPGEQFF.

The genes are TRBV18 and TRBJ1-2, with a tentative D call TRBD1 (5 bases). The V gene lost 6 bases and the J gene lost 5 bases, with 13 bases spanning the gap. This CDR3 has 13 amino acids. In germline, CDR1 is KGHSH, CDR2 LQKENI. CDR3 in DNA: TGTGCCAGCTCCGTGACAGCCCTTTATGGCTACACCTTC. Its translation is CASSVTALYGYTF.